A selection of T cell receptor beta chains follows, all from one sample in a study of blood T cell repertoires in COVID-19. The repertoire was sequenced with immunoSEQ multiplex PCR; TCRdb's copy has only in-frame clones and lacks some. The sample consists of around 93,000 clones, approximately 88% of them appearing once. Sample: peripheral blood. The receptors originated from an older man with acute or convalescent COVID-19. The CDR3 runs from the conserved cysteine through the conserved F or W. A D gene is named only where the DNA matches it firmly. Rows may omit the clone size; those that give it use once, few, many or a size class.

TRBD1,TRBJ1-3,-,TRBV7-9,CASSSDLRGPHSGNTIYF,TGTGCCAGCAGCTCCGACCTCAGGGGGCCCCACTCTGGAAACACCATATATTTT
-,TRBJ1-2,-,TRBV18,CASSPRLEEHYGYTF,TGTGCCAGCTCACCTCGACTAGAGGAACACTATGGCTACACCTTC
TRBD1,TRBJ1-5,-,TRBV27,CASSPQGANSNQPQHF,TGTGCCAGCAGTCCACAGGGGGCAAATAGCAATCAGCCCCAGCATTTT
-,TRBJ2-4,few,TRBV27,CASSRRGYGIQYF,TGTGCCAGCAGCCGACGGGGGTATGGCATTCAGTACTTC
-,TRBJ1-5,-,TRBV28,CASSLQTVSNQPQHF,TGTGCCAGCAGTTTGCAGACAGTTAGCAATCAGCCCCAGCATTTT
-,TRBJ1-1,-,TRBV5-1,CASSGETAVTEAFF,TGCGCCAGCAGCGGCGAGACTGCAGTCACTGAAGCTTTCTTT
TRBD2,TRBJ2-1,-,TRBV3-1/TRBV3-2,CASSQDRSGRDDEQFF,TGTGCCAGCAGCCAAGATCGGAGCGGGAGAGACGATGAGCAGTTCTTC
TRBD1,TRBJ1-1,-,TRBV27,CASSPSGQTGTEAFF,TGTGCCAGCAGTCCCTCGGGACAGACGGGCACTGAAGCTTTCTTT
TRBD1,TRBJ1-1,-,TRBV6-5,CASSRQGPTEAFF,TGTGCCAGCAGTAGACAGGGACCCACTGAAGCTTTCTTT
-,TRBJ1-1,-,TRBV29-1,CSVQQGNTEAFF,TGCAGCGTTCAACAGGGGAACACTGAAGCTTTCTTT
TRBD1,TRBJ1-1,-,TRBV3-1/TRBV3-2,CASSQVGTAPLLAFF,TGTGCCAGCAGCCAAGTAGGGACAGCCCCACTTCTAGCTTTCTTT
-,TRBJ1-1,-,TRBV6-6,CASSYGEVGTEAFF,TGTGCCAGCAGTTACGGCGAGGTCGGCACTGAAGCTTTCTTT
TRBD1,TRBJ1-5,-,TRBV19,CASIPRQGSNQPQHF,TGTGCCAGTATTCCAAGACAGGGGAGCAATCAGCCCCAGCATTTT
-,TRBJ2-5,once,TRBV5-6,CASSTKQGAYQETQYF,TGTGCCAGCAGCACAAAGCAGGGTGCCTACCAAGAGACCCAGTACTTC
-,TRBJ2-7,-,TRBV7-9,CASSFSSSYEQYF,TGTGCCAGCAGCTTTAGTTCCTCCTACGAGCAGTACTTC
-,TRBJ1-3,-,TRBV6-5,CASKQTGPRNTIYF,TGTGCCAGCAAACAGACAGGACCGCGAAACACCATATATTTT
-,TRBJ2-2,-,TRBV6-6,CASSYSTENTGELFF,TGTGCCAGCAGTTACTCGACAGAGAACACCGGGGAGCTGTTTTTT
TRBD1,TRBJ2-5,-,TRBV7-9,CASGPGTGVQETQYF,TGTGCCAGCGGACCCGGGACAGGAGTACAAGAGACCCAGTACTTC
-,TRBJ1-2,-,TRBV10-2,CASSQDSQGWLGGYTF,TGCGCCAGCAGTCAGGATTCTCAGGGGTGGCTTGGTGGCTACACCTTC
-,TRBJ2-7,-,TRBV7-2,CASSLRGTSYEQYF,TGTGCCAGCAGCTTAAGGGGTACGTCCTACGAGCAGTACTTC
-,TRBJ1-6,-,TRBV4-1,CASSRSLGGLGSPLHF,TGCGCCAGCAGCCGGTCGCTCGGGGGGCTTGGTTCACCCCTCCACTTT
TRBD2,TRBJ2-3,-,TRBV3-1/TRBV3-2,CASSQYGTSGTSGADTQYF,TGTGCCAGCAGCCAATACGGGACTAGCGGCACCTCGGGGGCAGATACGCAGTATTTT
TRBD2,TRBJ2-3,-,TRBV5-1,CASSLGTSGPTDTQYF,TGCGCCAGCAGCTTGGGGACTAGCGGGCCCACAGATACGCAGTATTTT
-,TRBJ1-1,-,TRBV19,CASRGTGGRTEAFF,TGTGCCAGCCGGGGGACGGGTGGTCGCACTGAAGCTTTCTTT
-,TRBJ1-1,once,TRBV28,CASRGQRREAFF,TGTGCCAGCAGAGGACAGCGCCGTGAAGCTTTCTTT
-,TRBJ2-3,-,TRBV7-2,CASSFGLEDTQYF,TGTGCCAGCAGCTTCGGACTGGAAGATACGCAGTATTTT
TRBD1,TRBJ2-3,-,TRBV5-1,CASSLQGAADTQYF,TGCGCCAGCAGCTTACAGGGGGCGGCAGATACGCAGTATTTT
-,TRBJ2-4,-,TRBV2,CASSGQGGRIQYF,TGTGCCAGCAGTGGGCAGGGAGGTCGGATTCAGTACTTC
-,TRBJ2-2,-,TRBV4-3,CASSQDRVLRTGELFF,TGCGCCAGCAGCCAAGATCGGGTCTTGCGGACCGGGGAGCTGTTTTTT
-,TRBJ1-4,-,TRBV6-5,CARASRGGEKLFF,TGTGCCAGAGCTTCGCGGGGTGGGGAAAAACTGTTTTTT
-,TRBJ2-3,-,TRBV7-8,CASSPRDFLDTQYF,TGTGCCAGCAGCCCGAGGGACTTTCTGGATACGCAGTATTTT
-,TRBJ1-2,-,TRBV27,CASSRIANYGYTF,TGTGCCAGCAGCAGGATTGCTAACTATGGCTACACCTTC
TRBD1,TRBJ1-1,-,TRBV7-9,CASSHGQVGTEAFF,TGTGCCAGCAGCCACGGACAGGTGGGCACTGAAGCTTTCTTT
-,TRBJ2-7,-,TRBV2,CASSVGGQGGSYEQYF,TGTGCCAGCAGTGTTGGAGGTCAGGGAGGATCCTACGAGCAGTACTTC
-,TRBJ2-3,few,TRBV18,CASSPPTSTDTQYF,TGTGCCAGCTCACCACCCACTAGCACAGATACGCAGTATTTT
-,TRBJ1-4,-,TRBV7-2,CASSLGASGGEKLFF,TGTGCCAGCAGCTTAGGTGCGTCGGGTGGCGAAAAACTGTTTTTT
TRBD1,TRBJ1-2,-,TRBV6-5,CASSYGLTGVNYGYTF,TGTGCCAGCAGTTATGGTTTAACAGGGGTAAACTATGGCTACACCTTC
-,TRBJ2-5,-,TRBV19,CASSVKWGGAETQYF,TGTGCCAGTAGTGTGAAGTGGGGGGGCGCGGAGACCCAGTACTTC
TRBD1,TRBJ1-2,-,TRBV25-1,CASSERGTGGRSTF,TGTGCCAGCAGTGAACGGGGGACAGGGGGGAGAAGCACCTTC
-,TRBJ1-1,-,TRBV2,CAGQEQAKNTEAFF,TGTGCCGGGCAAGAGCAGGCGAAGAACACTGAAGCTTTCTTT
TRBD1,TRBJ2-5,-,TRBV6-5,CASSRQGKETQYF,TGTGCCAGCAGTCGACAGGGGAAAGAGACCCAGTACTTC
-,TRBJ1-6,-,TRBV4-2,CASSQGTADNSPLHF,TGTGCCAGCAGCCAAGGTACAGCAGATAATTCACCCCTCCACTTT
TRBD2,TRBJ2-3,-,TRBV5-1,CASSLGVFSGSTDTQYF,TGCGCCAGCAGCTTGGGCGTATTTAGCGGGAGCACAGATACGCAGTATTTT
TRBD2,TRBJ2-5,-,TRBV28,CASSGSGREQETQYF,TGTGCCAGCAGTGGTAGCGGGAGGGAACAAGAGACCCAGTACTTC
-,TRBJ2-7,-,TRBV30,CAWSLPDEQYF,TGTGCCTGGAGCCTACCCGACGAGCAGTACTTC
TRBD2,TRBJ2-1,-,TRBV27,CASSLTSGRQYNEQFF,TGTGCCAGCAGTTTGACTAGCGGGAGACAATACAATGAGCAGTTCTTC
TRBD1,TRBJ1-4,-,TRBV4-3,CASSQAGGVEKLFF,TGCGCCAGCAGCCAGGCAGGGGGTGTTGAAAAACTGTTTTTT
-,TRBJ1-5,-,TRBV4-1,CASSPPGNQPQHF,TGCGCCAGCAGCCCTCCAGGCAATCAGCCCCAGCATTTT
-,TRBJ1-6,-,TRBV9,CASSVEAVSYSPLHF,TGTGCCAGCAGCGTAGAGGCGGTTTCGTATTCACCCCTCCACTTT
-,TRBJ1-3,-,TRBV9,CASSLQGNTIYF,TGTGCCAGCAGCCTACAGGGAAACACCATATATTTT
TRBD2,TRBJ2-7,-,TRBV9,CASSVTLAGGEQYF,TGTGCCAGCAGCGTAACCCTAGCGGGGGGCGAGCAGTACTTC
TRBD2,TRBJ2-2,-,TRBV9,CASSVPGGSRYTGELFF,TGTGCCAGCAGCGTACCGGGAGGGTCCCGATACACCGGGGAGCTGTTTTTT
-,TRBJ1-1,-,TRBV18,CASSPLGLLTPNTEAFF,TGTGCCAGCTCACCACTCGGCCTTTTGACACCGAACACTGAAGCTTTCTTT
TRBD1,TRBJ1-5,once,TRBV7-9,CASSLETGGLNQPQHF,TGTGCCAGCAGCCTTGAGACAGGGGGCCTAAATCAGCCCCAGCATTTT
-,TRBJ1-1,-,TRBV7-9,CASSPPGGYTEAFF,TGTGCCAGCAGCCCCCCTGGAGGTTACACTGAAGCTTTCTTT
-,TRBJ1-1,-,TRBV18,CASSPLEMNTEAFF,TGTGCCAGCTCACCGCTAGAGATGAACACTGAAGCTTTCTTT
-,TRBJ1-2,-,TRBV7-8,CASSSYQAHHGYTF,TGTGCCAGCAGCTCCTATCAAGCTCACCATGGCTACACCTTC